The rows below give T cell receptor beta chains drawn from one sample of a study of shared clonotypes between healthy human individuals. The table came from immunoSEQ multiplex PCR; TCRdb's copy has only in-frame clones and leaves some out. The sample lists approximately 95,000 clones, around 67% occurring once. The material sequenced was memory CD8+ T cells sorted from blood. These receptors were collected from a man aged 30-40 years in good health. Both conserved end residues are part of each CDR3. Each record gives: V gene, clone size, J gene, D gene, CDR3 protein, CDR3 DNA. The D gene is left open where the match is weak. Clone sizes are given selectively: once, few, many, or a class where the clone is expanded.

>TRBV28|many|TRBJ1-1|-
CASSFYTEAFF
TGTGCCAGCAGTTTTTACACTGAAGCTTTCTTT
>TRBV25-1|-|TRBJ2-5|-
CASSAVETQYF
TGTGCCAGCAGTGCTGTCGAGACCCAGTACTTC
>TRBV28|-|TRBJ2-7|TRBD2
CASSWTSGNYEQYF
TGTGCCAGCAGTTGGACTAGCGGGAACTACGAGCAGTACTTC
>TRBV27|-|TRBJ2-7|-
CASSPGLTGTRYEQYF
TGTGCCAGCAGTCCCGGACTCACAGGGACTCGCTACGAGCAGTACTTC
>TRBV6-4|-|TRBJ2-3|TRBD2
CASSDSWGTSGSPTDTQYF
TGTGCCAGCAGTGACTCTTGGGGGACTAGCGGGAGCCCCACAGATACGCAGTATTTT
>TRBV19|-|TRBJ2-3|TRBD1
CASSKGQGASDTQYF
TGTGCCAGTAGTAAAGGACAGGGGGCTTCAGATACGCAGTATTTT
>TRBV28|medium-sized|TRBJ2-7|-
CASSWGVDEQYF
TGTGCCAGCAGTTGGGGAGTCGACGAGCAGTACTTC
>TRBV10-3|few|TRBJ2-7|TRBD1
CAINGQARYEQYF
TGTGCCATCAACGGACAGGCTCGGTACGAGCAGTACTTC
>TRBV29-1|-|TRBJ2-7|TRBD2
CSVEDGGSYEQYF
TGCAGCGTTGAAGATGGCGGGAGTTACGAGCAGTACTTC
>TRBV9|-|TRBJ2-7|TRBD2
CASSLSGESYEQYF
TGTGCCAGCAGCCTAAGCGGGGAGTCCTACGAGCAGTACTTC
>TRBV29-1|few|TRBJ2-7|TRBD1
CSVPGTGVYEQYF
TGCAGCGTCCCCGGGACAGGGGTCTACGAGCAGTACTTC
>TRBV5-8|-|TRBJ2-3|TRBD2
CASSRTTLAGVTDTQYF
TGTGCCAGCAGCCGTACCACACTAGCGGGAGTCACAGATACGCAGTATTTT
>TRBV19|few|TRBJ2-3|TRBD1
CASSEGQGAGDTQYF
TGTGCCAGTAGTGAAGGACAGGGGGCTGGAGATACGCAGTATTTT
>TRBV11-2|-|TRBJ2-7|TRBD1
CASSPLSGTANYEQYF
TGTGCCAGCAGCCCTTTATCCGGGACAGCTAACTACGAGCAGTACTTC
>TRBV29-1|-|TRBJ2-7|-
CSVARGYEQYF
TGCAGCGTTGCCCGGGGCTACGAGCAGTACTTC
>TRBV25-1|-|TRBJ1-5|TRBD1
CASSESGRGGNQPQHF
TGTGCCAGCAGTGAATCGGGCAGGGGGGGAAATCAGCCCCAGCATTTT
>TRBV7-2|-|TRBJ2-1|-
CASSQERTQSYNEQFF
TGTGCCAGCAGCCAAGAACGTACCCAGTCCTACAATGAGCAGTTCTTC
>TRBV28|-|TRBJ2-1|TRBD2
CASSLPGLAGGPSYNEQFF
TGTGCCAGCAGCCTCCCGGGACTAGCGGGAGGTCCCTCCTACAATGAGCAGTTCTTC
>TRBV11-2|few|TRBJ2-1|-
CASSLEASFEQFF
TGTGCCAGCAGCTTAGAGGCCAGCTTCGAGCAGTTCTTC
>TRBV4-1|-|TRBJ2-7|TRBD2
CASSQSPASGYEQYF
TGCGCCAGCAGCCAATCCCCGGCTAGCGGGTACGAGCAGTACTTC
>TRBV28|-|TRBJ2-7|-
CASVRTRTYEQYF
TGTGCCAGCGTGCGGACCCGGACCTACGAGCAGTACTTC
>TRBV13|-|TRBJ2-5|-
CASSRTAGEGMETQYF
TGTGCCAGCAGCCGTACCGCTGGCGAGGGAATGGAGACCCAGTACTTC
>TRBV6-6|-|TRBJ1-4|-
CASSYSGGTNEKLFF
TGTGCCAGCAGTTACTCGGGGGGGACTAATGAAAAACTGTTTTTT
>TRBV6-5|-|TRBJ1-4|-
CASNPGGSTNEKLFF
TGTGCCAGCAACCCCGGGGGCTCAACTAATGAAAAACTGTTTTTT
>TRBV18|-|TRBJ2-2|TRBD2
CASSPTAGLAANTGELFF
TGTGCCAGCTCACCAACGGCTGGCCTAGCGGCGAACACCGGGGAGCTGTTTTTT
>TRBV6-1|many|TRBJ2-7|-
CASSEAQGGSYEQYF
TGTGCCAGCAGTGAAGCGCAAGGCGGATCCTACGAGCAGTACTTC
>TRBV10-2|-|TRBJ2-5|-
CASSSFQETQYF
TGCGCCAGCAGTAGCTTCCAAGAGACCCAGTACTTC
>TRBV29-1|-|TRBJ2-7|-
CSVEIQGEQYF
TGCAGCGTTGAAATTCAGGGCGAGCAGTACTTC
>TRBV25-1|-|TRBJ2-3|-
CASRFTAASTDTQYF
TGTGCCAGCAGGTTTACAGCGGCTAGCACAGATACGCAGTATTTT
>TRBV4-2|-|TRBJ2-2|-
CASSQARTAFFHTGELFF
TGTGCCAGCAGCCAAGCAAGGACAGCGTTCTTTCACACCGGGGAGCTGTTTTTT
>TRBV7-8|-|TRBJ1-5|-
CASSLAGGANQPQHF
TGTGCCAGCAGCTTAGCTGGAGGAGCTAATCAGCCCCAGCATTTT
>TRBV4-1|-|TRBJ2-7|TRBD2
CASSQTSGRYYEQYF
TGCGCCAGCAGCCAGACTAGCGGGAGGTACTACGAGCAGTACTTC
>TRBV28|-|TRBJ2-5|-
CASSPVPEAKSAQYF
TGTGCCAGCAGCCCCGTTCCGGAGGCCAAGTCGGCCCAGTACTTC
>TRBV25-1|-|TRBJ2-5|-
CASSGPRVAARWQETQYF
TGTGCCAGCAGTGGGCCCCGCGTGGCAGCAAGATGGCAAGAGACCCAGTACTTC
>TRBV15|many|TRBJ2-7|TRBD1
CATSRDQGAAYEQYF
TGTGCCACCAGCAGAGATCAGGGGGCCGCCTACGAGCAGTACTTC
>TRBV7-6|once|TRBJ2-1|-
CASSPRGQEFYEQFF
TGTGCCAGCAGCCCCCGGGGTCAAGAATTCTATGAGCAGTTCTTC
>TRBV30|-|TRBJ1-3|TRBD1
CAWTAQGAYGNTIYF
TGTGCCTGGACCGCACAGGGGGCGTATGGAAACACCATATATTTT
>TRBV6-4|medium-sized|TRBJ2-3|TRBD2
CASSLAGGGTDTQYF
TGTGCCAGCAGTCTAGCGGGAGGAGGCACAGATACGCAGTATTTT
>TRBV25-1|-|TRBJ2-1|-
CASSVTMGNEQFF
TGTGCCAGCAGCGTAACGATGGGGAATGAGCAGTTCTTC
>TRBV11-2|-|TRBJ1-1|-
CASSSGAVRGGNTEAFF
TGTGCCAGCAGCTCAGGAGCCGTTAGGGGGGGGAACACTGAAGCTTTCTTT
>TRBV28|-|TRBJ2-1|-
CASRGDIDNEQFF
TGTGCCAGCAGAGGGGATATTGACAATGAGCAGTTCTTC
>TRBV28|once|TRBJ1-1|TRBD1
CASSPPSPDRGTEAFF
TGTGCCAGCAGTCCCCCATCCCCGGACAGGGGGACTGAAGCTTTCTTT
>TRBV2|-|TRBJ2-7|TRBD1
CASRDSTYEQYF
TGTGCCAGCCGGGACAGTACTTACGAGCAGTACTTC
>TRBV19|few|TRBJ1-1|-
CASSINVNTEAFF
TGTGCCAGTAGTATAAATGTGAACACTGAAGCTTTCTTT
>TRBV28|few|TRBJ2-4|-
CASSFTGGGAKNIQYF
TGTGCCAGCAGTTTTACGGGGGGCGGTGCCAAAAACATTCAGTACTTC
>TRBV14|-|TRBJ2-7|-
CASSQGNLATRLGEQYF
TGTGCCAGCAGCCAAGGTAACCTAGCGACCCGACTTGGCGAGCAGTACTTC
>TRBV4-1|-|TRBJ1-1|-
CASSVSVIGNTEAFF
TGCGCCAGCAGTGTTAGCGTAATCGGGAACACTGAAGCTTTCTTT
>TRBV5-6|-|TRBJ2-2|-
CASSWSGELFF
TGTGCCAGCAGCTGGTCCGGGGAGCTGTTTTTT
>TRBV11-2|-|TRBJ2-7|-
CASSLDRVQVGSYEQYF
TGTGCCAGCAGCTTAGATCGGGTCCAGGTGGGATCCTACGAGCAGTACTTC